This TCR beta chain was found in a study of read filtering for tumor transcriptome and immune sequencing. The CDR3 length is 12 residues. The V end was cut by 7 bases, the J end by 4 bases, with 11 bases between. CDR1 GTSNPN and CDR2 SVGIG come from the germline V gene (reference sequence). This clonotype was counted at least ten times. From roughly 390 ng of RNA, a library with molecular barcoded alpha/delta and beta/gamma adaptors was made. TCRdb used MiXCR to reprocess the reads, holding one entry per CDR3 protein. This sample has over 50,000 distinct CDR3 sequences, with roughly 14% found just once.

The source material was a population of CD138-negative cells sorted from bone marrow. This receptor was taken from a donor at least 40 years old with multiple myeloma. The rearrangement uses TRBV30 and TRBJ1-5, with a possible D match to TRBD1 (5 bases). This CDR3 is CASQGVNQPQHF. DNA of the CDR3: TGTGCCTCCCAAGGGGTTAATCAGCCCCAGCATTTT.